This T cell receptor beta chain was sequenced during a study of blood T cell repertoires in COVID-19 (dated by TCRdb to 2018 to 2021). Regarding the study in general: Samples covering the acute and convalescent phases of COVID-19 were provided by collaborators in the United States, Italy and Spain. Deeply sampled blood TCRbeta repertoires from subjects exposed to, actively infected with, or recovered from COVID-19 were included in the dataset. A de-identified subject ID, COVID-19 status, age in years and sex were almost always included in the sample metadata. HLA class I and class II types, where available, came from metadata supplied by the sample provider rather than from assay-based typing. The samples were drawn from the first 160 participants of the ongoing ImmuneRACE study and from some 1,300 subjects provided by 6 global collaborators. The repertoires were made available in a free public database intended to serve as a resource for research on the immune response to SARS-CoV-2. The prospective study material was composed of cDNA or gDNA derived from T cells, B-cell-depleted T cells, or PBMCs.

At one collaborating source in Seattle, patients were enrolled during active infection and were followed longitudinally through the course of disease. Whole blood was collected in K2EDTA tubes by collaborating institutions according to the institutions' own protocols. Collaborator samples were shipped for TCRbeta analysis as frozen whole blood, isolated PBMCs, or DNA extracted from either sample type. TCRbeta CDR3 regions were amplified from genomic DNA using the immunoSEQ Assay, a bias-controlled multiplex PCR. Regarding the original processing steps: The number of nucleated cells in each sample was estimated by amplification of reference gene primers within the assay. To quantify the absolute abundance of each unique TCRbeta CDR3 rearrangement, sequence reads were collapsed and filtered. For each sample, productive Simpson clonality was calculated as the square root of Simpson's diversity index across productive rearrangements. TCRdb obtained this table from immuneACCESS and retained in-frame rearrangements with V and J assigned. These tables miss some clones; where compared with another copy, unresolved V genes account for less than half of the shortfall, and the remainder is unexplained. Clonal size and the V and J genes are those of that table, whereas D and trimming came from the DNA. The sample table shows some 290,000 clones, and approximately 87% are seen once. The ten largest clones add up to roughly 12% of the sample.

Study-wide conclusions, independent of this receptor: The quantity of clinical and demographic metadata differed by source and by participant and was supplied without curation.

With regard to this clone: Its specific antigen is unknown. No much larger clone exists at a distance of one base, and base qualities are not known.

The receptor's source is a woman younger than 45 with COVID-19, enrolled during active disease. The specimen was peripheral blood.

The bases are TGTGCCAGCAGCTTGGGAGGGGGATACTATGGCTACACCTTC. Translation gives CASSLGGGYYGYTF. The chain employs TRBV5-5 and TRBJ1-2; TRBD1 is perhaps the D gene, given 6 matching bases. Trimming removed 0 bases from V and 3 bases from J, leaving 9 bases between the germline ends. The CDR3 holds 14 amino acids from the cysteine to the phenylalanine. The CDR3 DNA has 42 bases and is translated from base 1. Taken from the germline V gene (reference sequence), the CDR1 and CDR2 loops are SGHKS and YYEKEE.